One and the same sample provided the 11 T cell receptor beta chains below, sequenced in a study of early T cells in non-severe SARS-CoV-2 infection. TCRdb itself ran the 5' RACE reads through MiXCR, one entry per CDR3 protein. The repertoire holds tens of thousands of distinct CDR3 sequences, with approximately 11% as singletons. What was sequenced was whole blood. The receptors originated from an adult who was a healthcare worker with PCR-confirmed SARS-CoV-2 infection or an uninfected control (not recorded which).

The V and J genes are TRBV7-9 and TRBJ2-3; the match to TRBD2 covers 7 bases. The CDR3 runs 16 residues. V trimming: 4 bases; J trimming: 1 base; junction bases outside the gene matches: 8. Germline CDR1 reads SEHNR; CDR2 reads FQNEAQ (reference sequence). CDR3: CASSSNPSGRTDTQYF. As DNA, the CDR3 is TGTGCCAGCAGCTCGAATCCTAGCGGACGCACAGATACGCAGTATTTT.

This clonotype was observed many times. The chain uses TRBV18 and TRBJ2-7; D unresolved. The CDR3 has 16 residues. Germline V gene sequence: CDR1 KGHSH, CDR2 LQKENI. V lost 4 bases and J lost 2, with 18 bases in between. CDR3 DNA: TGTGCCAGCTCACACGCCCGAAAGCCTGCCCCCTACGAGCAGTACTTC. Its translation is CASSHARKPAPYEQYF.

The V call is TRBV5-1, the J call TRBJ2-1; the D gene is possibly TRBD2 (5 bases). This CDR3 contains 15 residues. V was cut by 4 bases and J by 2 bases, with 13 bases left in between. Germline V gives CDR1 SGHRS, CDR2 YFSETQ. CDR3 in DNA: TGCGCCAGCAGCCCTACTAGTACTACCTACAATGAGCAGTTCTTC. Translating it yields CASSPTSTTYNEQFF. The full variable domain, in which reference TRBV5-1 and TRBJ2-1 provide the parts outside the CDR3, is KAGVTQTPRYLIKTRGQQVTLSCSPISGHRSVSWYQQTPGQGLQFLFEYFSETQRNKGNFPGRFSGRQFSNSRSEMNVSTLELGDSALYLCASSPTSTTYNEQFFGPGTRLTVL.

In its sample, this clonotype was seen many times. The V and J genes are TRBV7-9 and TRBJ2-5; possibly TRBD2 for D (6 bases). V was shortened by 4 bases and J by 2 bases, with 11 bases between the two germline ends. This CDR3 is 14 amino acids long. From germline, CDR1 is SEHNR and CDR2 FQNEAQ (reference sequence). CDR3 residues: CASSSYLAQETQYF. In nucleotides, the CDR3 is TGTGCCAGCAGCTCCTACCTAGCGCAAGAGACCCAGTACTTC.

This chain uses TRBV3-1 with TRBJ1-3; no clear D. The CDR3 loop spans 16 amino acids. Trimming removed 3 bases from V and 0 bases from J, with 12 bases in between. Germline CDR1 reads LGHDT; CDR2 reads YNNKEL (reference sequence). The CDR3 DNA is TGTGCCAGCAGCCACCCCTATTCTTTCTCTGGAAACACCATATATTTT. Protein: CASSHPYSFSGNTIYF.

CDR3 DNA sequence: TGTGCCAGTAGGAGGGGGCTGGACACCGGGGAGCTGTTTTTT. This codes for CASRRGLDTGELFF. The chain employs TRBV19 and TRBJ2-2; TRBD1 aligns across 7 bases. The trim removed 6 bases at V and 3 bases at J, leaving 4 bases unmatched. The CDR3 spans 14 residues. Germline lookup yields CDR1 LNHDA and CDR2 SQIVND (reference sequence).

In its sample, this clonotype was seen many times. The chain uses TRBV5-1 and TRBJ2-1, with 8 nucleotides matching TRBD2. The V and J ends lost 1 base and 6 bases, in that order; junction bases with no gene match: 3. Germline V lookup: CDR1 SGHRS, CDR2 YFSETQ. This CDR3 contains 14 residues. The CDR3 nucleotides read TGCGCCAGCAGCTTGAGTGCGGGAGGCAATGAGCAGTTCTTC. This gives the protein CASSLSAGGNEQFF.

In this sample, this clonotype turned up many times. The rearrangement joins TRBV11-2 to TRBJ2-1, with a tentative D call TRBD1 (6 bases). The CDR3 runs to 14 residues. V dropped 5 bases and J dropped 1 base, with 9 bases sitting between them. Germline V CDR1 and CDR2: SGHAT, FQNNGV. CDR3 sequence (DNA): TGTGCCAGCAGCCAAAGGGGGTCCTACAATGAGCAGTTCTTC. This codes for CASSQRGSYNEQFF.

This clonotype has just a few counts. The rearrangement uses TRBV25-1 and TRBJ2-7, with a weak D call TRBD1 (5 bases). V lost 1 base to trimming and J lost 2 bases, with 12 bases between them. The CDR3 extends over 15 amino acids. Germline V gene data show CDR1 as MGHDK and CDR2 as SYGVNS. CDR3 bases: TGTGCCAGCAGTGAATTGGCAGGGAAGGCCTACGAGCAGTACTTC. Protein sequence: CASSELAGKAYEQYF.

This clonotype was counted only a few times. The chain couples TRBV6-1 to TRBJ1-5; 7 nucleotides match TRBD1. The CDR3 has 15 amino acids. The ends lost 6 bases at V and 6 bases at J; junction bases unmatched: 11. Looked up from germline, CDR1 is MNHNS and CDR2 is SASEGT. CDR3 residues: CASRDARGRGQPQHF. The CDR3 region has the DNA TGTGCCAGCAGGGACGCGAGGGGGCGCGGTCAGCCCCAGCATTTT.

This clonotype appeared a few times. The chain employs TRBV29-1 and TRBJ1-1; 7 nucleotides line up with TRBD1. Trimming cost V 7 bases and J 1 base; bases outside gene matches: 6. The CDR3 length is 13 residues. From germline, CDR1 is SQVTM and CDR2 ANQGSEA. The CDR3 is CSAYRGQNTEAFF. The CDR3, as DNA: TGCAGCGCCTACAGGGGACAGAACACTGAAGCTTTCTTT.